One sample yielded the 21 T cell receptor beta chains listed below, sequenced in a study of blood T cell repertoires in COVID-19. TCRdb keeps only in-frame clones here, not all; method: immunoSEQ multiplex PCR. The data hold approximately 180,000 clones, with 75% to 85% observed a single time. Source material: PBMCs or T cells enriched from blood (not recorded which). The receptors derive from a man in his forties or fifties who had recovered from COVID-19.

The rearrangement uses TRBV30 and TRBJ2-2; 14 bases are shared with TRBD2. The CDR3 sequence is 17 residues long. Looked up from germline, CDR1 is GTSNPN and CDR2 is SVGIG (reference sequence). Losses at the gene ends were 2 bases for V and 4 bases for J; bases not matched to a gene: 6. In DNA form, the CDR3 reads TGTGCCTGGAGTCCCGGGACTAGCGGGGGAATCACCGGGGAGCTGTTTTTT. Amino acids: CAWSPGTSGGITGELFF.

This clone has just a few counts. V and J are TRBV3-1 (or the pseudogene TRBV3-2) and TRBJ1-1, with a weak D call TRBD1 (6 bases). CDR3 size: 16 residues. V dropped 1 base and J dropped 0 bases, with 12 bases sitting between them. Germline CDR1 LGHDT, CDR2 YNNKEL (reference sequence). CDR3 loop: CASSQVQGFVNTEAFF. As DNA, the CDR3 is TGTGCCAGCAGCCAAGTACAGGGTTTCGTGAACACTGAAGCTTTCTTT.

The rearrangement links TRBV6-5 to TRBJ1-1; 7 positions agree with TRBD1. Per germline, CDR1 MNHEY and CDR2 SVGAGI. This CDR3 is 14 amino acids long. The ends lost 5 bases at V and 7 bases at J; junction bases unmatched: 10. The CDR3 protein is CASSRTGDEVEAFF. Written as DNA, the CDR3 is TGTGCCAGCAGTCGAACAGGGGATGAGGTTGAAGCTTTCTTT.

The chain uses TRBV4-1 and TRBJ2-5; possible D gene TRBD1, 7 bases. V was cut by 4 bases and J by 0 bases, with 18 bases left in between. The CDR3 totals 17 residues. Germline V gene data show CDR1 as MGHRA and CDR2 as YSYEKL. The CDR3, as DNA: TGCGCCAGCAGCCCGTCGGGTGGAGGGGGCAACCAAGAGACCCAGTACTTC. Protein product: CASSPSGGGGNQETQYF.

Only one count was recorded for this clone. This sequence joins TRBV3-1 (or the pseudogene TRBV3-2) and TRBJ1-1, with 7 bases identical to TRBD1. The CDR3 has 11 amino acids. Germline V CDR1 and CDR2: LGHDT, YNNKEL (reference sequence). The J segment lost 5 bases and the V segment lost 10 bases, leaving 4 bases of the junction unmatched. The CDR3 bases are TGTGCCACTTCCAGGGGGACTGAAGCTTTCTTT. It specifies CATSRGTEAFF.

The rearrangement joins TRBV9 to TRBJ1-2; 11 bases agree with TRBD1. The CDR3 runs to 16 residues. Germline trimming cut 3 bases from V and 4 bases from J; bases unmatched to any gene: 8. Looked up from germline, CDR1 is SGDLS and CDR2 is YYNGEE. CDR3 bases: TGTGCCAGCAGCGGCGTTCCGGGACAGGGGGGCTATGGCTACACCTTC. Amino acid sequence: CASSGVPGQGGYGYTF.

The gene calls are TRBV9 and TRBJ1-3; 7 positions match TRBD1. Per the germline V gene, CDR1 is SGDLS and CDR2 is YYNGEE. Trimming removed 2 bases from V and 0 bases from J; junction bases left unmatched: 5. This CDR3 is built from 16 residues. CDR3 DNA sequence: TGTGCCAGCAGCGTTACGACAGGGCCCTCTGGAAACACCATATATTTT. Its translation: CASSVTTGPSGNTIYF. The whole variable domain, remainder taken from reference TRBV9 and TRBJ1-3, is DSGVTQTPKHLITATGQRVTLRCSPRSGDLSVYWYQQSLDQGLQFLIQYYNGEERAKGNILERFSAQQFPDLHSELNLSSLELGDSALYFCASSVTTGPSGNTIYFGEGSWLTVV.

This clone was recorded once. The chain uses TRBV6-4 and TRBJ2-1; 12 positions agree with TRBD1. Germline values: CDR1 MRHNA, CDR2 SNTAGT. V was pared by 2 bases and J by 7 bases, with 6 bases of the junction left unmatched. The CDR3 is made up of 16 amino acids. The CDR3 nucleotides are TGTGCCAGCAGTGACAGCCGGGACAGGGGGCAAAATGAGCAGTTCTTC. Translating gives CASSDSRDRGQNEQFF.

V and J are TRBV5-4 and TRBJ2-2; TRBD2 matches at 15 bases. The germline gives CDR1 SGHNT, CDR2 YYREEE (reference sequence). The CDR3 is 18 amino acids. After removal of 4 bases from V and 4 bases from J, the junction contained 8 bases not matched to a gene. The CDR3 DNA is TGTGCCAGCAGCCAAGGCAGGACTAGCGGGGGGGCCACCGGGGAGCTGTTTTTT. Protein: CASSQGRTSGGATGELFF.

This chain connects TRBV5-1 to TRBJ1-2; TRBD1 might be the D (5 bases). Germline V gene data show CDR1 as SGHRS and CDR2 as YFSETQ. The length of the CDR3 is 16 residues. V lost 0 bases and J 4 bases, leaving 16 bases between the germline ends. CDR3 coding DNA: TGCGCCAGCAGCTTGGGAAGGACAAACCTACTCTATGGCTACACCTTC. Translation: CASSLGRTNLLYGYTF.

The rearrangement links TRBV7-2 to TRBJ1-6, with 7 nucleotides matching TRBD1. The germline gives CDR1 SGHTA, CDR2 FQGNSA. With V trimmed by 6 bases and J by 6 bases, 2 bases remained unmatched. This CDR3 comprises 13 residues. The CDR3 sequence: CASRDRVNSPLHF. In DNA, the CDR3 is TGTGCCAGCAGAGACAGGGTTAATTCACCCCTCCACTTT.

The chain combines TRBV7-7 with TRBJ1-2, with a weak D call TRBD1 (5 bases). Trimming cost V 4 bases and J 3 bases, with 15 bases left between them. CDR1 is SSHAT and CDR2 is FNYEAQ in the germline V gene (reference sequence). This CDR3 has 15 amino acids. The CDR3 loop is CASSSRLQGDYGYTF. The CDR3, as DNA: TGTGCCAGCAGCTCCCGACTCCAGGGCGACTATGGCTACACCTTC.

V is TRBV5-1 and J is TRBJ1-1; a possible D gene is TRBD1 (6 bases). The CDR3 runs to 14 residues. Germline CDR1 reads SGHRS; CDR2 reads YFSETQ. The V end was cut by 1 base, the J end by 0 bases, with 7 bases between. The DNA for the CDR3 is TGCGCCAGCAGCTTGTCAGGGGTGAACACTGAAGCTTTCTTT. The encoded protein is CASSLSGVNTEAFF.

V gene TRBV7-9 combines with J gene TRBJ1-4; D unresolved. Trimming removed 1 base at V and 0 bases at J, with 6 bases between. The CDR3 is 15 residues long. CDR1 is SEHNR, CDR2 FQNEAQ, per germline (reference sequence). CDR3 in amino acids: CASSLGIATNEKLFF. The CDR3 DNA follows: TGTGCCAGCAGCTTAGGAATAGCAACTAATGAAAAACTGTTTTTT. The whole variable domain, filled in from reference TRBV7-9 and TRBJ1-4, reads DTGVSQNPRHKITKRGQNVTFRCDPISEHNRLYWYRQTLGQGPEFLTYFQNEAQLEKSRLLSDRFSAERPKGSFSTLEIQRTEQGDSAMYLCASSLGIATNEKLFFGSGTQLSVL.

The rearrangement uses TRBV5-4 and TRBJ1-6, with TRBD1 matching over 9 bases. V shed 0 bases, J shed 9 bases, and the junction held 7 bases outside the gene matches. The CDR3 consists of 16 residues. CDR1 and CDR2 (germline): SGHNT, YYREEE (reference sequence). CDR3 loop: CASSLGTGTGSSPLHF. CDR3 DNA: TGTGCCAGCAGCTTGGGGACAGGGACAGGGAGTTCACCCCTCCACTTT.

The V call is TRBV4-1, the J call TRBJ2-1, with TRBD2 identical over 12 bases. Germline CDR1 is MGHRA and CDR2 is YSYEKL. With V trimmed by 5 bases and J by 0 bases, 5 bases remained unmatched. The CDR3 covers 17 residues. CDR3 protein: CASSLQTSGSSYNEQFF. CDR3 nucleotide sequence: TGCGCCAGCAGCTTACAGACTAGCGGGAGCTCCTACAATGAGCAGTTCTTC.

The chain carries TRBV29-1 and TRBJ2-1, with 7 bases lining up with TRBD2. This CDR3 has 14 residues. The germline CDR1 and CDR2 sequences are SQVTM and ANQGSEA. The V and J ends lost 4 bases and 9 bases, in that order; junction bases with no gene match: 12. CDR3 in amino acids: CSVGPQGGGPEQFF. CDR3 coding DNA: TGCAGCGTTGGCCCCCAGGGCGGGGGTCCTGAGCAGTTCTTC.

The chain links TRBV7-8 to TRBJ1-4; TRBD1 matches 9 bases. Germline CDR1 and CDR2: SGHVS and FQNEAQ. The J segment lost 11 bases and the V segment lost 5 bases, leaving 12 bases of the junction unmatched. This CDR3 region has 15 residues. Here the CDR3 reads CASSENRGLVEKLFF. CDR3 nucleotides: TGTGCCAGCAGCGAAAACAGGGGGCTCGTGGAGAAACTGTTTTTT.

The chain couples TRBV5-1 to TRBJ2-3; 9 bases are shared with TRBD2. The CDR3 is made up of 16 amino acids. Germline CDR1 reads SGHRS; CDR2 reads YFSETQ. The ends lost 1 base at V and 2 bases at J; junction bases unmatched: 5. CDR3 in DNA: TGCGCCAGCAGCTTGAAATCTAGCGGGAACACAGATACGCAGTATTTT. Its protein is CASSLKSSGNTDTQYF.

The chain has TRBV7-9 and TRBJ1-3; D remains ambiguous. The CDR3 loop spans 15 amino acids. CDR1 is SEHNR and CDR2 is FQNEAQ in the germline V gene (reference sequence). Trimming took 5 bases from V and 0 from J, leaving 11 bases between them. CDR3 loop: CASSPPGNSGNTIYF. The DNA for the CDR3 is TGTGCCAGCAGCCCACCAGGAAACTCTGGAAACACCATATATTTT.

This sequence joins TRBV15 and TRBJ1-2; D not resolved. Deletions cut 0 bases from V and 6 bases from J, with 8 bases between. The length of the CDR3 is 13 residues. Looked up from germline, CDR1 is LNHNV and CDR2 is YYDKDF (reference sequence). The CDR3 sequence is CATSRESRDGYTF. The CDR3 DNA is TGTGCCACCAGCAGAGAGAGTCGGGATGGCTACACCTTC. Based on the CDR3 plus reference TRBV15 and TRBJ1-2, the full variable domain is DAMVIQNPRYQVTQFGKPVTLSCSQTLNHNVMYWYQQKSSQAPKLLFHYYDKDFNNEADTPDNFQSRRPNTSFCFLDIRSPGLGDTAMYLCATSRESRDGYTFGSGTRLTVV.